One and the same sample provided the 29 T cell receptor beta chains below, sequenced in a study of blood T cell repertoires in COVID-19. Libraries were prepared by immunoSEQ multiplex PCR; TCRdb keeps only in-frame clonotypes and omits some of them. The table includes 250,000 or so clones, over 75% detected once. Material: PBMCs or T cells enriched from blood (not recorded which). These receptor sequences come from a woman between 45 and 60 years old who had recovered from COVID-19.

The chain combines TRBV5-1 with TRBJ1-1; D unclear. The V end was cut by 4 bases, the J end by 1 base, with 8 bases between. This CDR3 spans 13 amino acids. CDR1 is SGHRS, CDR2 YFSETQ, per germline. CDR3 protein: CASSPLGNTEAFF. Written as DNA, the CDR3 is TGCGCCAGCAGCCCCCTCGGGAACACTGAAGCTTTCTTT.

This rearrangement joins TRBV5-1 to TRBJ2-2; tentatively, D is TRBD1 (6 bases). The CDR3 length is 16 residues. V lost 0 bases to trimming and J lost 3 bases, with 12 bases between them. Germline CDR1 and CDR2: SGHRS and YFSETQ. CDR3 nucleotide sequence: TGCGCCAGCAGCTTGGAGGCAGGGGCGGACACCGGGGAGCTGTTTTTT. Translated: CASSLEAGADTGELFF. Full variable domain (remainder filled in from reference TRBV5-1 and TRBJ2-2): KAGVTQTPRYLIKTRGQQVTLSCSPISGHRSVSWYQQTPGQGLQFLFEYFSETQRNKGNFPGRFSGRQFSNSRSEMNVSTLELGDSALYLCASSLEAGADTGELFFGEGSRLTVL.

The chain recombines TRBV29-1 with TRBJ2-1, with 11 bases matching TRBD1. In germline, CDR1 is SQVTM, CDR2 ANQGSEA. The CDR3 spans 14 residues. V lost 6 bases and J lost 4; bases outside the gene matches: 5. The CDR3 coding sequence is TGCAGCGTGGCCGGGACAGGGGGTTACAATGAGCAGTTCTTC. Protein: CSVAGTGGYNEQFF.

This chain joins TRBV28 and TRBJ1-1; tentatively, D is TRBD1 (6 bases). Germline assignment: CDR1 MDHEN and CDR2 SYDVKM. V was clipped by 8 bases and J by 1 base, with 11 bases between them. CDR3 length equals 13 residues. CDR3 coding DNA: TGTGCCAGCGGGGGCGCGCGGAACACTGAAGCTTTCTTT. Translated: CASGGARNTEAFF.

This chain uses TRBV19 with TRBJ1-3; D remains ambiguous. Germline V gene lookup returns CDR1 LNHDA and CDR2 SQIVND (reference sequence). V was cut by 8 bases and J by 2 bases, with 16 bases left in between. This CDR3 contains 15 residues. In DNA, the CDR3 is TGTGCCAGTGGCACCGGGAGTCTCGCTGGAAACACCATATATTTT. As protein: CASGTGSLAGNTIYF.

The chain recombines TRBV9 with TRBJ1-6; D is uncertain. V was shortened by 6 bases and J by 5 bases, with 12 bases between the two germline ends. Germline CDR1 is SGDLS and CDR2 is YYNGEE. This CDR3 has 14 residues. CDR3: CASIPDMDNSPLHF. The CDR3 DNA reads as TGTGCCAGCATCCCTGACATGGATAATTCACCCCTCCACTTT.

The chain uses TRBV25-1 and TRBJ2-7; D is perhaps TRBD2 (5 bases). The CDR3 has 14 amino acids. Germline CDR1 reads MGHDK; CDR2 reads SYGVNS. Trimming took 2 bases from V and 7 from J, leaving 15 bases between them. Here the CDR3 reads CASSEQVTGLEQYF. CDR3 sequence (DNA): TGTGCCAGCAGTGAACAGGTTACGGGGTTGGAGCAGTACTTC.

This sequence joins TRBV5-4 and TRBJ2-2; 10 positions match TRBD2. The CDR3 has 15 amino acids. Germline lookup yields CDR1 SGHNT and CDR2 YYREEE (reference sequence). Trimming took 2 bases from V and 6 from J; bases not matched to a gene: 4. The CDR3 nucleotides are TGTGCCAGCAGCTTTGCCGGACTAGCGGCCGGGGAGCTGTTTTTT. Amino acid sequence: CASSFAGLAAGELFF.

CDR3 protein: CASTRTSGRDNEQFF. For the CDR3, the DNA is TGTGCCAGCACTCGGACTAGCGGGAGGGATAATGAGCAGTTCTTC. The chain uses TRBV27 and TRBJ2-1; 15 positions agree with TRBD2. The trim removed 7 bases at V and 7 bases at J, leaving 5 bases unmatched. CDR1 and CDR2 from the germline V gene are MNHEY and SMNVEV (reference sequence). CDR3 size: 15 residues.

The chain carries TRBV19 and TRBJ1-6; possibly TRBD1 for D (5 bases). Deletions cut 6 bases from V and 5 bases from J, with 14 bases between. Per germline, CDR1 LNHDA and CDR2 SQIVND (reference sequence). The CDR3 spans 15 residues. Here the CDR3 DNA reads TGTGCCAGTAGAACCGGACAAATAGATAATTCACCCCTCCACTTT. As protein: CASRTGQIDNSPLHF.

CDR3 nucleotide sequence: TGTGCCAGCAGCTTAGTCCGGAGGGGGCAGTCGGAATACAATGAGCAGTTCTTC. Translation: CASSLVRRGQSEYNEQFF. The genes are TRBV7-8 and TRBJ2-1; weak D call: TRBD1 (7 bases). V was pared by 1 base and J by 4 bases, with 20 bases between. Germline CDR1 is SGHVS and CDR2 is FQNEAQ. CDR3 length: 18 residues.

V gene TRBV5-6 combines with J gene TRBJ2-2; TRBD2 aligns across 9 bases. Germline loops: CDR1 SGHDT, CDR2 YYEEEE. Trimming cost V 5 bases and J 4 bases; bases outside gene matches: 9. This CDR3 contains 16 residues. The CDR3 region has the DNA TGTGCCAGCAGTACCAAGCGGGAGGATTTCACCGGGGAGCTGTTTTTT. Amino acid sequence: CASSTKREDFTGELFF.

Details on this clone: Other DNA sequences of this sample code for an identical CDR3. V usage is TRBV3-1 (or the pseudogene TRBV3-2) and J usage is TRBJ2-3, with D perhaps TRBD2 (6 bases). The V gene lost 0 bases and the J gene lost 1 base, with 11 bases spanning the gap. Germline CDR1 LGHDT, CDR2 YNNKEL (reference sequence). CDR3 length equals 16 residues. The CDR3 is CASSQESGSGTDTQYF. The CDR3, as DNA: TGTGCCAGCAGCCAAGAGTCCGGGAGTGGCACAGATACGCAGTATTTT.

This chain uses TRBV7-6 with TRBJ1-5; D possibly corresponds to TRBD1 (6 bases). The ends were cut back, 5 bases at V and 0 bases at J, with 17 bases in the middle. This CDR3 has 17 amino acids. Germline CDR1 SGHVS, CDR2 FNYEAQ. The CDR3 sequence is CASSPRGGSNSNQPQHF. The CDR3 bases are TGTGCCAGCAGCCCTAGGGGGGGTAGCAATAGCAATCAGCCCCAGCATTTT.

The rearrangement uses TRBV6-2 or TRBV6-3 and TRBJ2-7; D is possibly TRBD2 (7 bases). Germline assignment: CDR1 MNHEY and CDR2 SVGEGT. The ends were cut back, 5 bases at V and 7 bases at J, with 21 bases in the middle. This CDR3 contains 15 residues. CDR3: CASSRRSAGAFEQYF. The CDR3 region has the DNA TGTGCCAGCAGTCGTCGCTCCGCGGGGGCGTTTGAGCAGTACTTC.

The chain combines TRBV3-1 (or the pseudogene TRBV3-2) with TRBJ2-2; 7 bases fit TRBD2. V lost 3 bases to trimming and J lost 7 bases; unmatched junction nucleotides: 8. The germline CDR1 and CDR2 sequences are LGHDT and YNNKEL (reference sequence). The CDR3 extends over 15 amino acids. CDR3 protein: CASSHLGLGNGELFF. The CDR3 nucleotides read TGTGCCAGCAGCCACCTAGGACTAGGAAACGGGGAGCTGTTTTTT.

This chain connects TRBV27 to TRBJ2-7; 11 bases are shared with TRBD2. This CDR3 spans 13 amino acids. From germline, CDR1 is MNHEY and CDR2 SMNVEV (reference sequence). J gave up 6 bases and V 7 bases, and 5 bases lay outside the gene matches. The CDR3 DNA follows: TGTGCCAGCAAACTAGCGGGAGTTAGCGAGCAGTACTTC. The encoded protein is CASKLAGVSEQYF.

This sequence joins TRBV28 and TRBJ2-7; 9 bases match TRBD2. V shed 5 bases, J shed 6 bases, and the junction held 11 bases outside the gene matches. CDR1 MDHEN and CDR2 SYDVKM come from the germline V gene. CDR3 length equals 15 residues. CDR3 sequence reads: CASSPYEKREVEQYF. Here the CDR3 DNA reads TGTGCCAGCAGTCCATATGAGAAGCGGGAGGTCGAGCAGTACTTC.

This rearrangement joins TRBV12-5 to TRBJ2-7; TRBD1 is a possible D gene (6 bases). V lost 0 bases to trimming and J lost 9 bases, with 18 bases between them. CDR1 is LGHNT and CDR2 is FRNRAP in the germline V gene. The CDR3 runs to 15 residues. The CDR3 loop reads CASGLVQGREVLQYF. The CDR3 DNA reads as TGTGCTAGTGGTTTGGTACAGGGACGAGAGGTATTGCAGTACTTC. The entire variable domain, with the rest obtained from reference TRBV12-5 and TRBJ2-7, is as follows: DARVTQTPRHKVTEMGQEVTMRCQPILGHNTVFWYRQTMMQGLELLAYFRNRAPLDDSGMPKDRFSAEMPDATLATLKIQPSEPRDSAVYFCASGLVQGREVLQYFGPGTRLTVT.

This chain links TRBV9 with TRBJ1-1, with 7 nucleotides matching TRBD1. The CDR3 spans 15 residues. Trimming removed 0 bases from V and 1 base from J; junction bases left unmatched: 3. Germline loops: CDR1 SGDLS, CDR2 YYNGEE. In DNA, the CDR3 is TGTGCCAGCAGCGTAGAAGGGGGCGCGAACACTGAAGCTTTCTTT. Residues: CASSVEGGANTEAFF.

DNA for the CDR3: TGCAGCGTTCAATCGGGACAGGGGTTAAGAGCTTTCTTT. Amino acid sequence: CSVQSGQGLRAFF. The chain carries TRBV29-1 and TRBJ1-1, with 10 bases fitting TRBD1. The germline CDR1 and CDR2 sequences are SQVTM and ANQGSEA. J lost 10 bases, V lost 5 bases, and 10 bases had no gene match. The CDR3 consists of 13 residues.

V usage is TRBV11-3 and J usage is TRBJ2-5; tentative D call: TRBD2 (6 bases). The CDR3 covers 13 residues. Trimming pared 5 bases from V and 5 bases from J, leaving 12 bases between. Looked up from germline, CDR1 is SGHNT and CDR2 is YENEEA. DNA of the CDR3: TGTGCCAGCAGCCCTGGAGGGTCGGAGACCCAGTACTTC. Its translation is CASSPGGSETQYF.

This clone was counted a single time. The chain links TRBV2 to TRBJ1-5; 7 nucleotides agree with TRBD1. The J segment lost 2 bases and the V segment lost 1 base, leaving 2 bases of the junction unmatched. Germline V CDR1 and CDR2: SNHLY, FYNNEI. The CDR3 covers 15 residues. In nucleotides, the CDR3 is TGTGCCAGCAGTGAAGAGGGGGCTCGCAATCAGCCCCAGCATTTT. As protein: CASSEEGARNQPQHF.

This clone was counted only a few times. This chain links TRBV30 with TRBJ1-1; D might be TRBD1 (6 bases). CDR3 length: 14 amino acids. Germline values: CDR1 GTSNPN, CDR2 SVGIG (reference sequence). The CDR3 is CATGHLTTNTEAFF. The DNA of the CDR3 is TGTGCTACGGGACACCTGACCACAAACACTGAAGCTTTCTTT.

The rearrangement uses TRBV19 and TRBJ2-3; 14 bases fit TRBD2. The CDR3 runs to 16 residues. Per the germline V gene, CDR1 is LNHDA and CDR2 is SQIVND (reference sequence). J gave up 6 bases and V 5 bases, and 7 bases lay outside the gene matches. The CDR3 loop reads CASSPRLAGGADTQYF. Written as DNA, the CDR3 is TGTGCCAGTAGTCCTCGACTAGCGGGAGGGGCGGATACGCAGTATTTT.

V gene TRBV6-1 combines with J gene TRBJ1-2; a weak D match, TRBD1 (5 bases). The V and J ends lost 2 bases and 1 base respectively, with 11 bases between them. This CDR3 comprises 15 residues. Germline CDR1 MNHNS, CDR2 SASEGT. CDR3 sequence (DNA): TGTGCCAGCAGTGAAACGGGACTCGATAACTATGGCTACACCTTC. This sequence encodes CASSETGLDNYGYTF.

The V gene is TRBV12-3 or TRBV12-4, the J gene TRBJ1-6; 7 bases are shared with TRBD1. V was clipped by 1 base and J by 15 bases; unmatched bases: 6. There are 13 residues in the CDR3. The CDR3 sequence is CASSLEGQGGLHF. The CDR3 coding sequence is TGTGCCAGCAGTTTAGAGGGCCAGGGGGGCCTCCACTTT.

This chain uses TRBV10-3 with TRBJ1-1, with unresolved D. The germline gives CDR1 ENHRY, CDR2 SYGVKD. The CDR3 contains 16 residues. Trimming took 3 bases from V and 1 from J, leaving 15 bases between them. As DNA, the CDR3 is TGTGCCATCAGTGAAACTAGAAATCTTCCGAACACTGAAGCTTTCTTT. The encoded protein is CAISETRNLPNTEAFF.

The rearrangement links TRBV23-1 to TRBJ2-7; 14 bases fit TRBD2. TRBV23-1 is classed as an ORF, of uncertain function. Germline trimming cut 6 bases from V and 6 bases from J; bases unmatched to any gene: 16. The CDR3 covers 18 residues. CDR3 nucleotides: TGCGCCAGCAGACCCCCCGGGACTAGCGGGAGTCCAGGGTGCGAGCAGTACTTC. This encodes CASRPPGTSGSPGCEQYF.